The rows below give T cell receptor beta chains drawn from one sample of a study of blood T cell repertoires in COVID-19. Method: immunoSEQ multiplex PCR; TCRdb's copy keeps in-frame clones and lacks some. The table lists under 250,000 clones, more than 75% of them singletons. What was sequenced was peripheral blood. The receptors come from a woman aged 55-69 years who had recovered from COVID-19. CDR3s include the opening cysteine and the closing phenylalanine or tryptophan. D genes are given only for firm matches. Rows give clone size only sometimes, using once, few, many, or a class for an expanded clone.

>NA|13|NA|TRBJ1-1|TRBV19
CASSIGRDTEAFF
TGTGCCAGTAGTATTGGGAGGGACACTGAAGCTTTCTTT
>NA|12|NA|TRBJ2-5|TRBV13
CASSLGRETQYF
TGTGCCAGCAGCTTAGGCAGGGAGACCCAGTACTTC
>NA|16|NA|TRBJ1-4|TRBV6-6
CASSYSTGRTNEKLFF
TGTGCCAGCAGTTACTCTACAGGCAGAACTAATGAAAAACTGTTTTTT
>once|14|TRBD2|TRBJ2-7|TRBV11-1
CASSSSGVPYEQYF
TGTGCCAGCAGCTCTAGCGGGGTACCCTACGAGCAGTACTTC
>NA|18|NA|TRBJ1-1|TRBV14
CASSQLLGQPSMNTEAFF
TGTGCCAGCAGCCAACTCCTTGGGCAGCCGTCAATGAACACTGAAGCTTTCTTT
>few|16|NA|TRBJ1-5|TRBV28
CASSPPVWRGDQPQHF
TGTGCCAGCAGTCCGCCCGTTTGGAGGGGCGATCAGCCCCAGCATTTT
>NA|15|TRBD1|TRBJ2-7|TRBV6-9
CASSFRDRKYGEQYF
TGTGCCAGCAGTTTCCGGGACAGGAAATATGGAGAGCAGTACTTC
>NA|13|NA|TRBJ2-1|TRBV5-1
CASSPNTYNEQFF
TGCGCCAGCAGCCCTAATACCTACAATGAGCAGTTCTTC
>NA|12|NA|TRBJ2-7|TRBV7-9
CASSLVGREQYF
TGTGCCAGCAGCCTAGTAGGGAGGGAGCAGTACTTC
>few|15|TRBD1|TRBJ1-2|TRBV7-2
CASSSTTGGVGGYTF
TGTGCCAGCAGTTCAACAACAGGGGGTGTCGGGGGCTACACCTTC
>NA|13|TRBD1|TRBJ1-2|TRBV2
CASRGQGAGGYTF
TGTGCCAGCAGAGGACAGGGCGCAGGTGGCTACACCTTC
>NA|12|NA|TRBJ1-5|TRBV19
CASSIASQPQHF
TGTGCCAGTAGTATTGCCAGTCAGCCCCAGCATTTT
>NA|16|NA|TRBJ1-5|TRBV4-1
CASSQEVGQGNQPQHF
TGCGCCAGCAGCCAAGAGGTAGGGCAGGGAAACCAGCCCCAGCATTTT
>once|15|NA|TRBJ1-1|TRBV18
CASSPDRGMNTEAFF
TGTGCCAGCTCACCTGACCGAGGTATGAACACTGAAGCTTTCTTT
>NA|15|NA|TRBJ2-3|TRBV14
CASSQGRRFTDTQYF
TGTGCCAGCAGCCAAGGTCGCAGATTCACAGATACGCAGTATTTT
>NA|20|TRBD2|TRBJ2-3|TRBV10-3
CAISGSPGRTSGSSTDTQYF
TGTGCCATCAGTGGATCCCCGGGACGGACTAGCGGGAGTAGCACAGATACGCAGTATTTT
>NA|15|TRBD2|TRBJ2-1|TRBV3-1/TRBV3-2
CASSLTSGGLNEQFF
TGTGCCAGCAGCCTAACTAGCGGGGGTCTCAATGAGCAGTTCTTC
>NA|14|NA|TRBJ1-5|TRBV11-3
CASNLGAGDQPQHF
TGTGCCAGCAACTTAGGGGCAGGGGATCAGCCCCAGCATTTT
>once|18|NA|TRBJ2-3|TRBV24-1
CATSDFTRDTGFTDTQYF
TGTGCCACCAGTGATTTCACCCGGGACACAGGTTTCACAGATACGCAGTATTTT
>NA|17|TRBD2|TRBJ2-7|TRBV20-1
CSASIGLAGMGLHEQYF
TGCAGTGCTAGTATTGGGTTAGCGGGGATGGGCCTCCACGAGCAGTACTTC
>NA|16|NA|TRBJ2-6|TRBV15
CATSSGTPSGANVLTF
TGTGCCACCAGCAGCGGGACACCTTCTGGGGCCAACGTCCTGACTTTC
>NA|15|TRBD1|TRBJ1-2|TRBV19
CASSRLRDSSYGYTF
TGTGCCAGTAGTCGCCTCCGGGACAGTTCCTATGGCTACACCTTC
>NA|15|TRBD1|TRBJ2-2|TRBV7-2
CASSFRTGGTGELFF
TGTGCCAGCAGCTTCCGGACAGGGGGCACCGGGGAGCTGTTTTTT
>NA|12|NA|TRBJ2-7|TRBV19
CASRSLPDEQYF
TGTGCCAGTAGGAGCTTACCCGACGAGCAGTACTTC
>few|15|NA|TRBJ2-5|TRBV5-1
CASTHTASGEETQYF
TGCGCCAGCACCCACACGGCCTCGGGGGAAGAGACCCAGTACTTC
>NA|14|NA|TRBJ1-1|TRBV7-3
CASSLGSANTEAFF
TGTGCCAGCAGCTTAGGGAGCGCGAACACTGAAGCTTTCTTT
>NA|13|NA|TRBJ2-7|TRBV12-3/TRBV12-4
CASSFSETGEQYF
TGTGCCAGCAGTTTCAGTGAGACAGGCGAGCAGTACTTC
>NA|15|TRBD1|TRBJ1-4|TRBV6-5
CASYPQGANGEKLFF
TGTGCCAGCTACCCACAGGGGGCGAATGGTGAAAAACTGTTTTTT
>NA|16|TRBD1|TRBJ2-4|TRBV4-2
CASSHPTGTGGNIQYF
TGTGCCAGCAGCCACCCGACCGGGACAGGGGGGAACATTCAGTACTTC
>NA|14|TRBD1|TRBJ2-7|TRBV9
CASSGRDRGHEQYF
TGTGCCAGCAGCGGCCGGGACAGGGGCCACGAGCAGTACTTC
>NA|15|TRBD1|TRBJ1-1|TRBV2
CASSEVQGMNTEAFF
TGTGCCAGCAGTGAAGTACAGGGGATGAACACTGAAGCTTTCTTT
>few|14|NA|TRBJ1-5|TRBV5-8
CASRRLSSNQPQHF
TGTGCCAGCAGGAGACTTAGTAGCAATCAGCCCCAGCATTTT
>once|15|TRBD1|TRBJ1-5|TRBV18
CASSSPTGGNQPQHF
TGTGCCAGCTCATCCCCGACAGGGGGCAATCAGCCCCAGCATTTT
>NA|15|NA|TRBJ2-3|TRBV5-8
CASSLAGFHTDTQYF
TGTGCCAGCAGCTTGGCGGGGTTCCACACAGATACGCAGTATTTT
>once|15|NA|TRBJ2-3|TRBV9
CASSVVQGPTDTQYF
TGTGCCAGCAGCGTAGTTCAGGGGCCCACAGATACGCAGTATTTT
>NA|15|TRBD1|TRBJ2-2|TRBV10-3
CAISPGQGRTGELFF
TGTGCCATCAGTCCGGGACAGGGGAGAACCGGGGAGCTGTTTTTT
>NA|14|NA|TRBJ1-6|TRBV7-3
CASSLIAELSPLHF
TGTGCCAGCAGCTTAATTGCCGAACTGTCACCCCTCCACTTT
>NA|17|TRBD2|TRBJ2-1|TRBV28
CASSPSGLAGDYNEQFF
TGTGCCAGCAGTCCCTCCGGACTAGCGGGGGACTACAATGAGCAGTTCTTC
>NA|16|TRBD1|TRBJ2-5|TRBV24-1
CATSETGTARQETQYF
TGTGCCACCAGTGAAACCGGGACAGCAAGGCAAGAGACCCAGTACTTC
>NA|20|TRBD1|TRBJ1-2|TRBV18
CASSPATGEPLGQGAYGYTF
TGTGCCAGCTCACCAGCCACAGGGGAACCCCTTGGACAGGGAGCCTATGGCTACACCTTC
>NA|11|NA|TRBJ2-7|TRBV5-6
CASSLAEKQYF
TGTGCCAGCAGCTTGGCAGAAAAGCAGTACTTC
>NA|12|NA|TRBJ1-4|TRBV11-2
CASSLDREKLFF
TGTGCCAGCAGCTTAGATCGTGAAAAACTGTTTTTT
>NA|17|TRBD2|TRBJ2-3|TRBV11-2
CASSSSLVGGGTDTQYF
TGTGCTAGCAGCTCCTCCCTCGTCGGGGGGGGCACAGATACGCAGTATTTT
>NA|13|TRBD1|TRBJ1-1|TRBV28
CASSSTGQGRAFF
TGTGCCAGCAGTTCCACGGGACAGGGGAGGGCTTTCTTT
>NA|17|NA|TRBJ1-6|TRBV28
CASSLIGGGGRISPLHF
TGTGCCAGCAGTTTGATCGGAGGGGGGGGGCGGATATCACCCCTCCACTTT
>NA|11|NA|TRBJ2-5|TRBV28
CASCLQETQYF
TGTGCCAGCTGCCTACAAGAGACCCAGTACTTC
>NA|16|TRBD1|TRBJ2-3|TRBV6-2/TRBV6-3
CASSSNRGALTDTQYF
TGTGCCAGCAGCAGTAACAGGGGGGCCTTGACAGATACGCAGTATTTT
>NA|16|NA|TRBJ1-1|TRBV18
CASSPRLELGWTEAFF
TGTGCCAGCTCACCACGGTTGGAGCTTGGGTGGACTGAAGCTTTCTTT
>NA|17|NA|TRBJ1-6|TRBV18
CASSPGDGQGYNSPLHF
TGTGCCAGCTCACCAGGGGACGGGCAGGGGTATAATTCACCCCTCCACTTT
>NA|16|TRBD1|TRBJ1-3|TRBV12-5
CASGLGDSSSGNTIYF
TGTGCTAGTGGTTTGGGGGACAGTTCCTCTGGAAACACCATATATTTT
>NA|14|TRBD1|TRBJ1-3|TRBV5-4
CASSLRQGGNTIYF
TGTGCCAGCAGCCTCCGACAGGGAGGAAACACCATATATTTT
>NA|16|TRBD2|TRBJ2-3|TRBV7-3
CASSLIGTSPGDTQYF
TGTGCCAGCAGCTTAATAGGGACTAGCCCCGGAGATACGCAGTATTTT
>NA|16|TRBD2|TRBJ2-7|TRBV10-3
CAISESRGSGVYEQYF
TGTGCCATCAGTGAGTCGAGGGGTAGCGGGGTCTACGAGCAGTACTTC
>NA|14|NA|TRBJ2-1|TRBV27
CASSLGTGGFGQFF
TGTGCCAGCAGTTTAGGGACTGGGGGGTTTGGGCAGTTCTTC
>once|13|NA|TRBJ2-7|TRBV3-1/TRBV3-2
CASSQASLPEQYF
TGTGCCAGCAGCCAAGCGAGTCTGCCCGAGCAGTACTTC